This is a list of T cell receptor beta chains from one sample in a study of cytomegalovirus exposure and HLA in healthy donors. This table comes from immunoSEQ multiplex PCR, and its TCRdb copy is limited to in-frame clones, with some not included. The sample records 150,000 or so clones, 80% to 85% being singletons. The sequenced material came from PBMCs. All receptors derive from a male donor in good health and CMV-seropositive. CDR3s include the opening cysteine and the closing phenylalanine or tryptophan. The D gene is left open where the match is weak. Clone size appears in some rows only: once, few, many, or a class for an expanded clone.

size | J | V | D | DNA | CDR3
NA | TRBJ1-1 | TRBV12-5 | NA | TGTGCTAGTGGTTTGAACAGCGAAGCTTTCTTT | CASGLNSEAFF
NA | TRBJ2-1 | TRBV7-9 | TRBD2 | TGTGCCAGCAGCTCGATCTCTAGCGGGGTCTACAATGAGCAGTTCTTC | CASSSISSGVYNEQFF
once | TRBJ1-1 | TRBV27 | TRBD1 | TGTGCCAGCAGTTTATCGGGACAGCCGATCGCTGAAGCTTTCTTT | CASSLSGQPIAEAFF
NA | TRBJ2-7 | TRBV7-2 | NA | TGTGCCAGCAGCTTCAGGGGTGCGGTGAGCTCCTACGAGCAGTACTTC | CASSFRGAVSSYEQYF
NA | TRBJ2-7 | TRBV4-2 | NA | TGTGCCAGCAGCCAAGATAGGGCGGGGCGAGAGCAGTACTTC | CASSQDRAGREQYF
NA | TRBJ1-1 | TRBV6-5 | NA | TGTGCCAGCAGTTTTATGAACACTGAAGCTTTCTTT | CASSFMNTEAFF
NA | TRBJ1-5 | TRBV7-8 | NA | TGTGCCAGCAGCTCAAGCAATAGCAATCAGCCCCAGCATTTT | CASSSSNSNQPQHF
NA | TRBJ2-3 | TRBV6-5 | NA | TGTGCCAGCGAGAACCTCGATACGCAGTATTTT | CASENLDTQYF
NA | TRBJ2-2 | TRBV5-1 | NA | TGCGCCAGCAGCCCCTCTGGGGGCAGGGGGGATCTGTTTTCCGGGGAGCTGTTTTTT | CASSPSGGRGDLFSGELFF
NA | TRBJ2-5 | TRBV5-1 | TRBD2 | TGCGCCAGCAGCCGCGGGACTAGCGGTCAAGAGACCCAGTACTTC | CASSRGTSGQETQYF
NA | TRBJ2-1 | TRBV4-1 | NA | TGCGCCAGCAGCCAAGATAGGGGTGGAGGGTTCTCCTACAATGAGCAGTTCTTC | CASSQDRGGGFSYNEQFF
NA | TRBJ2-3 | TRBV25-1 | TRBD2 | TGTGCCAGCACTACTAGCGGGGCCAGCACAGATACGCAGTATTTT | CASTTSGASTDTQYF
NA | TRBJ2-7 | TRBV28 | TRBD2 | TGTGCCAGCAGCCCCCCGGGACTAGCGGGAGCGGGGCAGTACTTC | CASSPPGLAGAGQYF
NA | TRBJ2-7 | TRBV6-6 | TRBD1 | TGTGCCAGCAGTCCACTCGGGACAGGACCCTACGAGCAGTACTTC | CASSPLGTGPYEQYF
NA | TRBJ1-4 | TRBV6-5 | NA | TGTGCCAGCAGTCGTACAGGGTTTAGGGAAAAACTGTTTTTT | CASSRTGFREKLFF
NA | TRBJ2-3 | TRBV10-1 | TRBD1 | TGCGCCAGCAGTGAGTCCCGACAGGGGACAGATACGCAGTATTTT | CASSESRQGTDTQYF
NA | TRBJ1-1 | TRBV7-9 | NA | TGTGCCAGCAGGGCCCTGGGAGGCACTGAAGCTTTCTTT | CASRALGGTEAFF
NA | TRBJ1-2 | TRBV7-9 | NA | TGTGCCAGCAGCCCCCACCGGGGGGGTGTAAACTATGGCTACACCTTC | CASSPHRGGVNYGYTF
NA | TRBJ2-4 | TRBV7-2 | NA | TGTGCCAGCAGCTTAGGGGGGCGAGGGATGAACAGTCAGTACTTC | CASSLGGRGMNSQYF
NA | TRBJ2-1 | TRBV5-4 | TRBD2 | TGTGCCAGCAGCTCTCTAGCGGGGGGTTCGAGGACTGAGCAGTTCTTC | CASSSLAGGSRTEQFF